A single sample is the source of the 2 T cell receptor beta chains below, sequenced in a study of spatial heterogeneity in lung cancer. Time point here: sample taken at primary tumor resection. Without sorting, whole RNA was sequenced from tumor, nontumor lung or frozen PBMC. TCRdb redid the calling of the 5' RACE reads with MiXCR, one entry per CDR3 protein. The repertoire includes under 75,000 distinct CDR3 sequences, about 8% of them detected once, and more than 12% sits in the top ten. The sample consisted of PBMCs, taken at surgery. These receptors originate from a female donor with early-stage non-small cell lung cancer.

This rearrangement joins TRBV4-2 to TRBJ2-5; 12 bases are shared with TRBD2. CDR1 LGHNA and CDR2 YNFKEQ come from the germline V gene. Germline trimming cut 0 bases from V and 2 bases from J; bases unmatched to any gene: 4. The CDR3 is made up of 17 amino acids. CDR3 loop: CASSQDSLAGGQETQYF. The CDR3 bases are TGTGCCAGCAGCCAAGATAGCCTAGCGGGGGGGCAAGAGACCCAGTACTTC.

Only one count was recorded for this clonotype. This sequence joins TRBV7-2 and TRBJ1-2; a possible D gene is TRBD1 (5 bases). Trimming left V 0 bases short and J 1 base short, with 6 bases between. Germline V lookup: CDR1 SGHTA, CDR2 FQGNSA. This CDR3 is built from 14 residues. In DNA, the CDR3 is TGTGCCAGCAGCTTAGCGACAGTTAACTATGGCTACACCTTC. Its translation: CASSLATVNYGYTF.